This T cell receptor (beta chain) emerged from a study of T cell repertoires in cytomegalovirus infection. Turning to the study itself: Public TCR beta signatures marked donors with CMV infection and the matching HLA. Regarding the study as a whole: Cumulative public TCR beta family frequency identified carriers of CMV plus the relevant HLA. It was HLA-C-restricted CMV-specific TCR beta clonotypes that dominated the response ex vivo.

As to this clonotype: Its antigen is undetermined. With a much larger clone just one base away, this may be a read error.

CDR1 is SGHTA, CDR2 FQGNSA, per germline. V gave up 8 bases and J gave up 4 bases; unmatched junction bases: 6. The CDR3 has 14 residues. In TCRdb, the reads were re-called with MiXCR into one record per CDR3 protein. The data contain around 530,000 distinct CDR3 sequences, around 27% of them singletons. The gene calls are TRBV7-2 and TRBJ2-2; 8 nucleotides align to TRBD2. Sequenced input: PBMCs. This sequence was found in a human donor in good health (CMV status not recorded). Some clones in this sample may be carry-over from other donors' samples. The CDR3 here is CASAHLAGTGELFF. DNA of the CDR3: TGTGCCAGCGCTCATCTAGCGGGCACCGGGGAGCTGTTTTTT.